This T cell receptor (beta chain) was profiled in a study of T cells in Graves' hyperthyroidism and ophthalmopathy. Whole-study results and caveats: Researchers found most expanded thyroid clonotypes above 0.001 in blood as well.

The CDR3 runs 14 residues. CDR1 and CDR2 (germline): MNHNS, SASEGT. The V end lost 9 bases, the J end lost 0 bases, and 15 bases lay between the germline ends. Ophthalmopathy patients had moderate-to-severe active disease, CAS ≥3, NOSPECS ≥4, and disease duration under 3 months. TCR beta CDR3 regions were amplified from RNA. First-round RT-PCR targeting the TCR CDR3 was performed with the HTBI primer set. From the multiplex PCR reads, TCRdb called clonotypes with MiXCR, one entry per CDR3 protein. This repertoire shows hundreds of thousands of distinct CDR3 sequences, almost 25% found once; its top ten account for about 40%. For this clonotype: Antigen specificity is unknown.

What was sequenced was blood. This TCR derives from a woman in her thirties or forties with Graves' ophthalmopathy. The J gene is TRBJ2-7, the V gene TRBV6-1; perhaps D is TRBD1 or TRBD2 (5 bases each). DNA for the CDR3: TGTGCCAGTGGGACGGGGCAGAGCTCCTACGAGCAGTACTTC. Its translation: CASGTGQSSYEQYF.